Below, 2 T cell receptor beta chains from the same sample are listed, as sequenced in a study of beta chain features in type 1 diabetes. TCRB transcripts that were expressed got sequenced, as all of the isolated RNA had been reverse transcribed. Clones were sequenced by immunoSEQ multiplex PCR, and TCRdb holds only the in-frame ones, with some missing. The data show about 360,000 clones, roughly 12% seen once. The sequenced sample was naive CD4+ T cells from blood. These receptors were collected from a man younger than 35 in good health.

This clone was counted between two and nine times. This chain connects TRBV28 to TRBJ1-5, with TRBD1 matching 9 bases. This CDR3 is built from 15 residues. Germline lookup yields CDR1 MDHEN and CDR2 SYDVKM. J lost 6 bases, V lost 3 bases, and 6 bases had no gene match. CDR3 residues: CASSLGDRALQPQHF. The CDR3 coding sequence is TGTGCCAGCAGTTTGGGGGACAGGGCTCTTCAGCCCCAGCATTTT. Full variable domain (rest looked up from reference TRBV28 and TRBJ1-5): DVKVTQSSRYLVKRTGEKVFLECVQDMDHENMFWYRQDPGLGLRLIYFSYDVKMKEKGDIPEGYSVSREKKERFSLILESASTNQTSMYLCASSLGDRALQPQHFGDGTRLSIL.

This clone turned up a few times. CDR3 in DNA: TGTGCCAGCAGCACACGGACCACAAAGAGGGTTGGCTACACCTTC. Encoded protein: CASSTRTTKRVGYTF. The V and J genes are TRBV7-8 and TRBJ1-2; D unresolved. Trimming cost V 5 bases and J 7 bases, with 20 bases left between them. Germline V lookup: CDR1 SGHVS, CDR2 FQNEAQ. This CDR3 is 15 amino acids long.